These 18 T cell receptor beta chains originate from one sample sequenced in a study of vaccination effects on CD4 cells after COVID-19. Assay: immunoSEQ multiplex PCR; the TCRdb copy retains only in-frame clones and omits some. The sample includes 25,000 to 30,000 clones, around 70% of them seen just once. For these TCRs, the target antigens are not known. Sequencing in the ViraFEST assay came after antigen-specific CD4+ T cells had been expanded with viral peptide pools, which were used to stimulate PBMC. Isolation of CD4+ T cells took place after approximately 10 days of culture. Participants received two doses of either the BNT162b2 or mRNA-1273 vaccine. The sample here was CD4+ T cells from PBMCs cultured with HCoV-NL63 spike peptides, taken after COVID-19 vaccination. The receptors come from a human donor who received a COVID-19 vaccine.

This clone rates as medium-sized. The J gene is TRBJ1-3, the V gene TRBV5-1, with 12 bases that match TRBD1. The V gene's germline CDR1 is SGHRS and CDR2 YFSETQ. The J segment lost 6 bases and the V segment lost 1 base, leaving 14 bases of the junction unmatched. CDR3 length equals 19 residues. CDR3 in DNA: TGCGCCAGCAGCTTGACCACGCCGGGACAGGGGGCGCATTCAAACACCATATATTTT. Protein product: CASSLTTPGQGAHSNTIYF.

The V call is TRBV27, the J call TRBJ1-1; D is unclear. Trimming took 1 base from V and 1 from J, leaving 4 bases between them. Germline CDR1 and CDR2: MNHEY and SMNVEV (reference sequence). This CDR3 is built from 13 residues. The CDR3 reads CASSLFRNTEAFF. The CDR3 region has the DNA TGTGCCAGCAGTTTATTTCGGAACACTGAAGCTTTCTTT.

In its sample, this clone was seen a few times. This sequence joins TRBV13 and TRBJ2-7, with D perhaps TRBD2 (7 bases). The CDR3 length is 13 residues. The V end was cut by 4 bases, the J end by 9 bases, with 16 bases between. CDR1 PRHDT and CDR2 FYEKMQ come from the germline V gene (reference sequence). In nucleotides, the CDR3 is TGTGCCAGCAGCTCTAGGACTAGAGGGGGGCAGTACTTC. This sequence encodes CASSSRTRGGQYF.

V gene TRBV28 combines with J gene TRBJ1-5; TRBD1 is a possible D gene (5 bases). The CDR3 consists of 13 residues. Germline lookup yields CDR1 MDHEN and CDR2 SYDVKM. Trimming took off 6 bases at V and 11 bases at J, with 17 bases between the two ends. The CDR3 DNA reads TGTGCCAGCAGCCAGGGATCTTTTCCGACCCAGCATTTT. This codes for CASSQGSFPTQHF.

A single count supports this clone. This chain joins TRBV5-1 and TRBJ2-5; D may be TRBD2 (6 bases). V dropped 2 bases and J dropped 7 bases, with 15 bases sitting between them. CDR1 SGHRS and CDR2 YFSETQ come from the germline V gene. The CDR3 extends over 14 amino acids. Written as DNA, the CDR3 is TGCGCCAGCAGCTTCGGTCAGGGAGGAGGGACCCAGTACTTC. This sequence encodes CASSFGQGGGTQYF.

This sequence joins TRBV4-2 and TRBJ2-2; TRBD1 agrees at 8 bases. Looked up from germline, CDR1 is LGHNA and CDR2 is YNFKEQ. V lost 5 bases and J lost 7; bases outside the gene matches: 9. The CDR3 is 15 residues long. The CDR3 reads CASSAGGLTVGELFF. The CDR3 DNA reads as TGTGCCAGCAGCGCAGGGGGCCTCACGGTCGGGGAGCTGTTTTTT.

The chain couples TRBV3-1 (or the pseudogene TRBV3-2) to TRBJ1-6; D gene uncertain. CDR3 length equals 12 residues. Germline-derived CDR1 and CDR2 are LGHDT and YNNKEL (reference sequence). The V and J ends lost 4 bases and 9 bases respectively, with 7 bases between them. For the CDR3, the DNA is TGTGCCAGCAGCCTCATTAGTTCACCCCTCCACTTT. It specifies CASSLISSPLHF.

The rearrangement uses TRBV2 and TRBJ2-1; possibly TRBD2 for D (7 bases). CDR3 length: 15 residues. Germline V CDR1 and CDR2: SNHLY, FYNNEI. Trimming took off 1 base at V and 4 bases at J, with 11 bases between the two ends. The CDR3 sequence is CASSEGGGPYNEQFF. As DNA, the CDR3 is TGTGCCAGCAGTGAAGGGGGGGGGCCGTACAATGAGCAGTTCTTC.

This clone was detected only a few times. Its ends do not fully match the called genes, so a read error is possible. The chain employs TRBV7-9 and TRBJ1-4, with D perhaps TRBD1 (5 bases). CDR1 SEHNR and CDR2 FQNEAQ come from the germline V gene (reference sequence). The CDR3 is 12 amino acids. The CDR3 here is CASSSQGERLFF. The CDR3 region has the DNA TGTGCCAGCAGCTCCCAGGGCGAAAGACTGTTTTTT.

The J gene is TRBJ1-1, the V gene TRBV18, with D unresolved. Germline V gene lookup returns CDR1 KGHSH and CDR2 LQKENI. This CDR3 spans 14 amino acids. With 4 bases removed from V and 0 bases from J, the gap between germline ends came to 9 bases. Here the CDR3 DNA reads TGTGCCAGCTCACTTCAGCCCATGAACACTGAAGCTTTCTTT. Translating it yields CASSLQPMNTEAFF. Full variable domain (rest looked up from reference TRBV18 and TRBJ1-1): NAGVMQNPRHLVRRRGQEARLRCSPMKGHSHVYWYRQLPEEGLKFMVYLQKENIIDESGMPKERFSAEFPKEGPSILRIQQVVRGDSAAYFCASSLQPMNTEAFFGQGTRLTVV.

The V gene is TRBV6-4, the J gene TRBJ2-1; 14 bases match TRBD2. Unmatched junction bases numbered 13, after V lost 0 bases and J lost 15 bases. CDR3 length equals 17 residues. Germline assignment: CDR1 MRHNA and CDR2 SNTAGT. The CDR3 sequence: CASSDSVTSGRARGRFF. The CDR3, as DNA: TGTGCCAGCAGTGACTCAGTGACTAGCGGGAGGGCCAGAGGTCGGTTCTTC.

The V gene is TRBV10-2, the J gene TRBJ2-1; a weak D match, TRBD1 (6 bases). The V gene lost 7 bases and the J gene lost 10 bases, with 11 bases spanning the gap. CDR1 and CDR2 (germline): WSHSY, SAAADI. There are 11 residues in the CDR3. The CDR3 loop reads CASMERGEQFF. CDR3 DNA: TGCGCCAGCATGGAAAGGGGGGAGCAGTTCTTC.

CDR3 nucleotides: TGTGCCAGCAGTGAACCAGGGTATTTGACGTACGAGCAGTACTTC. It translates to CASSEPGYLTYEQYF. This rearrangement joins TRBV6-1 to TRBJ2-7; D possibly corresponds to TRBD1 (5 bases). CDR3 size: 15 residues. Trimming cost V 2 bases and J 4 bases, with 15 bases left between them. Germline CDR1 MNHNS, CDR2 SASEGT.

This sequence joins TRBV7-9 and TRBJ1-1, with D possibly TRBD1 on 5 matching bases. The CDR3 sequence is 14 residues long. Germline loops: CDR1 SEHNR, CDR2 FQNEAQ (reference sequence). Trimming removed 1 base from V and 4 bases from J, with 10 bases in between. The chain's CDR3 is CASSLDGRGTEAFF. In nucleotides, the CDR3 is TGTGCCAGCAGCTTAGACGGAAGGGGCACTGAAGCTTTCTTT.

The chain joins TRBV3-1 (or the pseudogene TRBV3-2) to TRBJ1-6, with TRBD1 identical over 7 bases. The CDR3 totals 14 residues. CDR1 and CDR2 (germline): LGHDT, YNNKEL (reference sequence). V shed 5 bases, J shed 5 bases, and the junction held 3 bases outside the gene matches. The DNA of the CDR3 is TGTGCCAGCAGCTGGGACAGAGATAATTCACCCCTCCACTTT. It encodes CASSWDRDNSPLHF.

This chain uses TRBV29-1 with TRBJ2-3; 9 bases fit TRBD2. CDR3 length equals 15 residues. V lost 7 bases, J lost 0 bases, and 8 bases stayed unmatched. Germline values: CDR1 SQVTM, CDR2 ANQGSEA. The CDR3 coding sequence is TGCAGCGCCTGGCCCGGGACTAGCAGCACAGATACGCAGTATTTT. It codes for CSAWPGTSSTDTQYF.

The rearrangement uses TRBV20-1 and TRBJ1-1; 11 positions agree with TRBD1. The J segment lost 6 bases and the V segment lost 3 bases, leaving 6 bases of the junction unmatched. The germline CDR1 and CDR2 sequences are DFQATT and SNEGSKA (reference sequence). The CDR3 totals 14 residues. CDR3 in amino acids: CSASPGQGAAEAFF. The CDR3 bases are TGCAGTGCTAGTCCTGGACAGGGGGCCGCTGAAGCTTTCTTT.

This clone rates as medium-sized. V usage is TRBV5-5 and J usage is TRBJ1-5; D gene unclear. The CDR3 covers 15 residues. V dropped 1 base and J dropped 1 base, with 9 bases sitting between them. Germline CDR1 SGHKS, CDR2 YYEKEE (reference sequence). CDR3 region: CASSLTVLSNQPQHF. Written as DNA, the CDR3 is TGTGCCAGCAGCTTGACCGTACTCAGCAATCAGCCCCAGCATTTT. The variable domain in full, with the rest retrieved from reference TRBV5-5 and TRBJ1-5, is DAGVTQSPTHLIKTRGQQVTLRCSPISGHKSVSWYQQVLGQGPQFIFQYYEKEERGRGNFPDRFSARQFPNYSSELNVNALLLGDSALYLCASSLTVLSNQPQHFGDGTRLSIL.